The clone carrying this T cell receptor (beta chain) was observed many times. TCRbeta library construction was performed incorporating unique molecular identifiers. A single record per CDR3 protein comes from TCRdb applying MiXCR to the PCR reads. The repertoire has a few hundred thousand distinct CDR3 sequences, more than 7.5% of them found once; the top ten carry about 5.4%. This sample stems from a study of T-cell reconstitution after alpha-beta-depleted transplantation in children. The CDR3 is 12 amino acids. The germline V gene has CDR1 LNHNV and CDR2 YYDKDF (reference sequence). Trimming removed 5 bases at V and 2 bases at J, with 4 bases between.

The sequencing used PBMCs from the stem cell graft donor, collected from the stem cell graft. This sequence originates from a human donor who donated a stem cell graft to a child with SCID. The chain has TRBV15 and TRBJ1-5, with D unresolved. In DNA form, the CDR3 reads TGTGCCACCAGCCGGCGCAATCAGCCCCAGCATTTT. Protein: CATSRRNQPQHF.